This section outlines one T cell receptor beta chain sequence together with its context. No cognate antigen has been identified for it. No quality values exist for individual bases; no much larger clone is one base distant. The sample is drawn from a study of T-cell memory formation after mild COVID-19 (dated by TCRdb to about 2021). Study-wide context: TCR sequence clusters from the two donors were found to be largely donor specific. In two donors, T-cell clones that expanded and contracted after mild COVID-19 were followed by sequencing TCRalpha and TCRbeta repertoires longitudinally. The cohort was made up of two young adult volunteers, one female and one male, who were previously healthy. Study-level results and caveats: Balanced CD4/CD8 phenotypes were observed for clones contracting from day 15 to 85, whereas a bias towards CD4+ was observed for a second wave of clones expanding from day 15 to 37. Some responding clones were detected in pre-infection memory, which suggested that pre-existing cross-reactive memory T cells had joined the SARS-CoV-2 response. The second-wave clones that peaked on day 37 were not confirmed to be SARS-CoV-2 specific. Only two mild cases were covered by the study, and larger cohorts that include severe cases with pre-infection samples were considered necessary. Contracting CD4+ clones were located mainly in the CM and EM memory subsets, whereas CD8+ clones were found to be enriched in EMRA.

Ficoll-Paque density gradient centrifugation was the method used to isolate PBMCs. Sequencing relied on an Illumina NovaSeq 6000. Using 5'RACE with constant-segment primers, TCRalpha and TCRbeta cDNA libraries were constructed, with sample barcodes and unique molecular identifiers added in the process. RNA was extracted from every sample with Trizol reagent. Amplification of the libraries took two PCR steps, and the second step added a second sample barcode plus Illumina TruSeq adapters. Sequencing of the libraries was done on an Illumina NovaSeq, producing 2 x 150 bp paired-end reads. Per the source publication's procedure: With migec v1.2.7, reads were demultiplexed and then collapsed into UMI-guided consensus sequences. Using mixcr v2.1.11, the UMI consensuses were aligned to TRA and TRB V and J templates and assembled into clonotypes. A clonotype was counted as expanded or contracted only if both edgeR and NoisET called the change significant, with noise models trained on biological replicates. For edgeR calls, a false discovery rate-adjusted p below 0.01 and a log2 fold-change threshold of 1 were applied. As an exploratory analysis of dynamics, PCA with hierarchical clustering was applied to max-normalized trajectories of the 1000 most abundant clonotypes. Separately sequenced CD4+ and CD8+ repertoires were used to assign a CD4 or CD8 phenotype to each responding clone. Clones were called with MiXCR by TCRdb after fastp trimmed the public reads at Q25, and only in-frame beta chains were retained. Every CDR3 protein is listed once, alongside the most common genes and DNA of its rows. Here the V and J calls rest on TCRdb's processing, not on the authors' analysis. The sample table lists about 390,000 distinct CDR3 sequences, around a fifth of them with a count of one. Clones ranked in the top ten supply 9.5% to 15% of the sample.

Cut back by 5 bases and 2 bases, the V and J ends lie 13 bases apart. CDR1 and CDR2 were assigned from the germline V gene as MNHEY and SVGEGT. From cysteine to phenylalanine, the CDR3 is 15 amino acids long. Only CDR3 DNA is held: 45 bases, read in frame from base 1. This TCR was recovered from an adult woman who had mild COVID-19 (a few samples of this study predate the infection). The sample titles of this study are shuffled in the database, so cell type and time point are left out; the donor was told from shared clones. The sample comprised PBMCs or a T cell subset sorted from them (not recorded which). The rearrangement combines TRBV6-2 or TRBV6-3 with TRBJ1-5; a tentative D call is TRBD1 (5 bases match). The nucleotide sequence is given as TGTGCCAGCAGTGCCCCCGGGACCCGCAATCAGCCCCAGCATTTT. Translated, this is CASSAPGTRNQPQHF.